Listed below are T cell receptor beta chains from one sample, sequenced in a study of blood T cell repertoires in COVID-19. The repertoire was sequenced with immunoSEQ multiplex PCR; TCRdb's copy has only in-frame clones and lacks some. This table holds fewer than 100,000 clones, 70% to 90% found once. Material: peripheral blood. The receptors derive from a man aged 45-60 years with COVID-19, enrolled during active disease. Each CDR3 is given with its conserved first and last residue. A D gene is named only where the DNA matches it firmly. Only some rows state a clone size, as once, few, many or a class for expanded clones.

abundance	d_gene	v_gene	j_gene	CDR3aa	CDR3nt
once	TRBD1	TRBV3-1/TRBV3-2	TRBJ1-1	CASSQDWDRMNTEAFF	TGTGCCAGCAGCCAAGACTGGGACAGAATGAACACTGAAGCTTTCTTT
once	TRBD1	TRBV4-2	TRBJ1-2	CASSQEDRDYGYTF	TGTGCCAGCAGCCAAGAGGACAGGGACTATGGCTACACCTTC
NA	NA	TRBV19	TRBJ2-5	CASRDTSKETQYF	TGTGCCAGTAGAGACACTAGTAAAGAGACCCAGTACTTC
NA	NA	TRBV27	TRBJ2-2	CASSLKPPGSLATGELFF	TGTGCCAGCAGTTTAAAACCCCCGGGATCACTGGCCACCGGGGAGCTGTTTTTT
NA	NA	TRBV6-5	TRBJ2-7	CASSYATGSPYEQYF	TGTGCCAGCAGTTACGCTACAGGTAGCCCCTACGAGCAGTACTTC
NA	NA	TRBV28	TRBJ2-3	CASSIGTDTQYF	TGTGCCAGCAGTATCGGCACAGATACGCAGTATTTT
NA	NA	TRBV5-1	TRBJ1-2	CASSTTGYGYTF	TGCGCCAGCAGCACTACAGGGTATGGCTACACCTTC
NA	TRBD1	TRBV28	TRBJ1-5	CASSSGTVIVSNQPQHF	TGTGCCAGCAGCTCCGGGACAGTGATTGTTAGCAATCAGCCCCAGCATTTT
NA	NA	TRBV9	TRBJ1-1	CASSVVPGMNTEAFF	TGTGCCAGCAGCGTAGTGCCAGGGATGAACACTGAAGCTTTCTTT
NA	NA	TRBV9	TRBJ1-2	CASSPGQNYGYTF	TGTGCCAGCAGCCCAGGACAGAACTATGGCTACACCTTC
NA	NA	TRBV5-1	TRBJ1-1	CASSLGDTMNTEAFF	TGCGCCAGCAGCTTGGGGGACACGATGAACACTGAAGCTTTCTTT
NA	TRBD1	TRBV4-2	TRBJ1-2	CASSKRQGANYGYTF	TGTGCCAGCAGCAAGAGACAGGGGGCGAACTATGGCTACACCTTC
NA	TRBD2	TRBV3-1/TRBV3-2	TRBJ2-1	CASSRTSEQFF	TGTGCCAGCAGCAGGACTAGCGAGCAGTTCTTC
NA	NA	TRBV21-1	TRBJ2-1	CASSGQALYNEQFF	TGTGCCAGCAGCGGCCAGGCACTCTACAATGAGCAGTTCTTC